A single sample is the source of the 2 T cell receptor beta chains below, sequenced in a study of CD8 T cells in ankylosing spondylitis. TCRdb fed the 5' RACE reads into MiXCR, producing one record per CDR3 protein. The data show 250,000 or so distinct CDR3 sequences, roughly a tenth seen once. Sequenced material: blood, either unsorted or a sorted T cell fraction (not recorded which). These receptors were taken from a male donor with ankylosing spondylitis or in good health (not recorded which).

The CDR3 sequence: CASSLDGGQGALEAFF. The DNA of the CDR3 is TGCGCCAGCAGCTTGGATGGGGGACAGGGGGCTTTGGAAGCTTTCTTT. The rearrangement uses TRBV5-1 and TRBJ1-1; 12 nucleotides align to TRBD1. Looked up from germline, CDR1 is SGHRS and CDR2 is YFSETQ. This CDR3 spans 16 amino acids. V lost 0 bases, J lost 8 bases, and 8 bases stayed unmatched.

This clonotype was counted a few times. J is TRBJ2-4 and V is TRBV4-2; TRBD2 might be the D (5 bases). CDR3 length equals 14 residues. Germline CDR1 LGHNA, CDR2 YNFKEQ. The V end was cut by 1 base, the J end by 9 bases, with 13 bases between. The CDR3 sequence is CASSQVGEVIIQYF. The CDR3, as DNA: TGTGCCAGCAGCCAAGTGGGAGAGGTCATCATTCAGTACTTC.